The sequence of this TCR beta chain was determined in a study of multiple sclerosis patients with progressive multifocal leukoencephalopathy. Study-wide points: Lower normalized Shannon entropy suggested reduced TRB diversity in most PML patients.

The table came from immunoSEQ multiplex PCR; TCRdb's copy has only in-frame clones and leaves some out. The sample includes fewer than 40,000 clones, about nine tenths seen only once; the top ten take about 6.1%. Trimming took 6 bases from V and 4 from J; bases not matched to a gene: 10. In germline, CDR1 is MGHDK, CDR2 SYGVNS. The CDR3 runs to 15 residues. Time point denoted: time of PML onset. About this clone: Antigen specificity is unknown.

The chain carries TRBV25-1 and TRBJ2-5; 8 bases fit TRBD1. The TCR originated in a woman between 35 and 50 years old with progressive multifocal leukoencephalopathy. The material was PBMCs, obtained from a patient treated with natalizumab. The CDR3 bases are TGTGCCAGCAGCCCGTGGACAGGGAGATTAGAGACCCAGTACTTC. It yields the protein CASSPWTGRLETQYF.